This T cell receptor (beta chain) was identified during a study of shared clonotypes between healthy human individuals. Worth noting for this clone: As yet, its antigen is unknown.

Some clones are missing from TCRdb's copy, which holds only in-frame ones; the method was immunoSEQ multiplex PCR. The profile covers about 980,000 clones, with roughly 72% appearing a single time and about 1.5% taken by the ten largest. The study's findings and limits: With few donors, the genetic and exposure-history diversity represented was limited. Sampling covered blood only; tissue repertoires likely differ.

Material for sequencing was memory CD4+ T cells sorted from blood. Subset specified: CD45RA-negative fraction. The receptor comes from a man aged 18 to 35 in good health.

The DNA of the CDR3 is TGTGCCAGCAGCCCCGCTCTCTGGGACACTGAAGCTTTCTTT. This codes for CASSPALWDTEAFF. This chain links TRBV6-5 with TRBJ1-1, with D unclear. The CDR3 totals 14 residues. Trimming pared 6 bases from V and 3 bases from J, leaving 14 bases between. The germline gives CDR1 MNHEY, CDR2 SVGAGI.